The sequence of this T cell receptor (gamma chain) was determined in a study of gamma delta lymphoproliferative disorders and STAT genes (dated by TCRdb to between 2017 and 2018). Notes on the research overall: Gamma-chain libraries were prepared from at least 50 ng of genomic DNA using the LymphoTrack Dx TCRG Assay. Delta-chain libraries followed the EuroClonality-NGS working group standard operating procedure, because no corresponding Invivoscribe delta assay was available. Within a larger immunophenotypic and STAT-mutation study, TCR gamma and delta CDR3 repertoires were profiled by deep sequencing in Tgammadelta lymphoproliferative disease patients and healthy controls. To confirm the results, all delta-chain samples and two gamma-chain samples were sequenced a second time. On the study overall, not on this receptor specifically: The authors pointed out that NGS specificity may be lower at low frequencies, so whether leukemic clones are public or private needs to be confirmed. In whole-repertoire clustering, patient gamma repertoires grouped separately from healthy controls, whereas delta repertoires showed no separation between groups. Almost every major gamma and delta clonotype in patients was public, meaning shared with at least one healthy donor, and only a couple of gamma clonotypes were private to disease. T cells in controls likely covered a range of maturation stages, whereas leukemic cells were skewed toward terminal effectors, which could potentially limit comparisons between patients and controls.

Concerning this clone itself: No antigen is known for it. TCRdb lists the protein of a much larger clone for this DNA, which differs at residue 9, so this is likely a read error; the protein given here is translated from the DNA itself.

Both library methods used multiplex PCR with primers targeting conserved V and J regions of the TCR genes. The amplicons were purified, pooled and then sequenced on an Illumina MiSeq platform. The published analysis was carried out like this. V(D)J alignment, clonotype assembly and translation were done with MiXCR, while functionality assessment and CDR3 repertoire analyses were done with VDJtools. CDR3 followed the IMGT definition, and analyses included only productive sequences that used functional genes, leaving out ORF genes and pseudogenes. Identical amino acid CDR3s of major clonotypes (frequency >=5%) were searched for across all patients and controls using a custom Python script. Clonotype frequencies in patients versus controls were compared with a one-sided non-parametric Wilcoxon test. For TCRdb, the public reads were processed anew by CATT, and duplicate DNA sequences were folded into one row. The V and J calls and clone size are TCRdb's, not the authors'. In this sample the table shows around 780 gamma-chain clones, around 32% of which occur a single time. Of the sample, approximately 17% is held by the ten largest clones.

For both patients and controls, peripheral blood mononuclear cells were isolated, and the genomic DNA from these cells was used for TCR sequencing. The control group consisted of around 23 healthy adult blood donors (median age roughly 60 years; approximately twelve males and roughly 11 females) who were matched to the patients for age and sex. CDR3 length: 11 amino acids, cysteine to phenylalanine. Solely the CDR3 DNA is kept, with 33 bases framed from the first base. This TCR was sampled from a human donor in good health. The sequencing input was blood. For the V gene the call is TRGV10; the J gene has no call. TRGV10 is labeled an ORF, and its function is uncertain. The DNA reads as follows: TGTGCTGCGTGGGGTGAGCATAAGAACCTCTTT. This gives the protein CAAWGEHKNLF.